This T cell receptor (beta chain) was observed in a study of OX40 agonist ivuxolimab in advanced cancers. With respect to the entire study: Ivuxolimab, which targeted the costimulatory receptor OX40 (CD134), was an agonistic, fully human IgG2 monoclonal antibody. The dose-escalation cohort was about 83% male with a mean age of about 60 years, ranging from roughly 20 to 80. The monotherapy dose-escalation portion (N ≈ 57 patients) of the phase I ivuxolimab trial is reported in the paper. Partial responses occurred in three dose-escalation patients, of whom one had hepatocellular carcinoma and two had cutaneous melanoma. Peripheral TCRbeta sequencing was intended to test whether TCR sequence diversity was altered and clonal T-cell expansion was caused by ivuxolimab. Of the approximately 54 patients in dose escalation, 19 had hepatocellular carcinoma, around 15 had melanoma, 9 had renal cell carcinoma and 9 had head and neck cancer. Prior anti-PD-1, anti-PD-L1 or anti-CTLA-4 therapy was permitted, and less than 45% of dose-escalation patients had received checkpoint inhibitors. Intravenous ivuxolimab was administered to patients every 2 weeks at six dose levels: 0.01, 0.1, 0.3, 1.5, 3 and 10 mg/kg. Findings and caveats that apply to the study as a whole: Low levels of normalized T-cell clonal expansion were also seen in some patients who did not respond. The antigen specificity of the peripheral T cells that underwent clonal expansion was not determined. Partial responders in the 0.1-3.0 mg/kg groups had among the lowest normalized peripheral clonal expansion, especially among CD8+ T cells. After ivuxolimab, expanded clones were on average more numerous among CD8+ T cells than among CD4+ T cells. At doses of 0.1 to 3.0 mg/kg, clonal expansion of both CD4+ and CD8+ T cells in blood was seen between baseline and week 6.

The trial excluded patients who had a history of autoimmune disease or who were on systemic immunosuppression. Peripheral blood for TCR sequencing was collected from all dose cohorts at baseline, on cycle 4 day 1, and on cycle 7 day 1. Samples were obtained from an open-label, multicenter, first-in-human phase I dose-escalation trial of ivuxolimab. The trial enrolled adults with locally advanced or metastatic head and neck squamous cell, hepatocellular, melanoma or renal cell carcinoma. Before TCR sequencing, CD4+ T cells and CD8+ T cells from peripheral blood were sorted into separate populations. On this clone itself: What antigen it recognizes has not been identified. No clone much larger than this one lies a single base away; base qualities are absent.

According to the germline V gene, CDR1 reads SGHVS and CDR2 reads FQNEAQ. The CDR3 sequence holds 13 residues, the cysteine and phenylalanine included. Of all the DNA, just the CDR3 is kept, 39 bases in frame from base 1. The V and J ends are trimmed by 5 bases and 1 base, leaving 7 bases between them. To sequence the TCRbeta CDR3 region, genomic DNA was isolated from the sorted cells. The immunoSEQ Assay was used to sequence the TCRbeta CDR3 regions. Drawn from immuneACCESS, this table holds only the in-frame rearrangements with V and J called that TCRdb kept. Clones are partly lost; checked studies trace under half to an unresolved V gene and leave the rest unexplained. The sample table holds about 84,000 clones, of which nearly 95% were seen once. The ten biggest clones cover approximately 10% of the sample.

The rearrangement joined TRBV7-8 to TRBJ2-3, with the D gene call left open. The TCR comes from an adult with an advanced solid tumor such as melanoma, head and neck, liver or kidney cancer. This specimen was CD4+ or CD8+ T cells sorted from blood, taken in a trial of the OX40 agonist ivuxolimab. CDR3 loop: CASSMGRTDTQYF. Read as DNA, the sequence is TGTGCCAGCAGCATGGGCCGCACAGATACGCAGTATTTT. Beyond the CDR3, the reference TRBV7-8 and TRBJ2-3 genes provide the residues; the full variable domain reads: GAGVSQSPRYKVAKRGQDVALRCDPISGHVSLFWYQQALGQGPEFLTYFQNEAQLDKSGLPSDRFFAERPEGSVSTLKIQRTQQEDSAVYLCASSMGRTDTQYFGPGTRLTVL.